A selection of T cell receptor beta chains follows, all from one sample in a study of cytomegalovirus exposure and HLA in healthy donors. Clones were sequenced by immunoSEQ multiplex PCR, and TCRdb holds only the in-frame ones, with some missing. This sample contains over 100,000 clones. Sequencing was performed on PBMCs. The receptors were sampled from a man in his forties in good health and CMV-seropositive. Each CDR3 is given with its conserved first and last residue. D genes are given only for firm matches.

d_gene	v_gene	j_gene	CDR3aa	CDR3nt
NA	TRBV28	TRBJ1-2	CASSPQLGANYGYTF	TGTGCCAGCAGTCCCCAGTTAGGAGCTAACTATGGCTACACCTTC
NA	TRBV21-1	TRBJ2-7	CASSTSTSGRYEQYF	TGTGCCAGCAGCACGTCGACTAGCGGGAGGTACGAGCAGTACTTC
TRBD2	TRBV5-1	TRBJ2-1	CASSLANTGLAGLDEQFF	TGCGCCAGCAGCTTGGCCAACACGGGACTAGCGGGACTAGATGAGCAGTTCTTC
TRBD1	TRBV7-2	TRBJ1-2	CASSSKPGQGYGYTF	TGTGCCAGCAGCTCAAAACCGGGACAGGGCTATGGCTACACCTTC
TRBD1	TRBV2	TRBJ2-3	CASSDARGQLADTQYF	TGTGCCAGCAGTGACGCTAGGGGGCAATTGGCAGATACGCAGTATTTT
NA	TRBV29-1	TRBJ2-2	CSVGPDSLNTGELFF	TGCAGCGTCGGCCCGGACAGCTTGAACACCGGGGAGCTGTTTTTT
NA	TRBV9	TRBJ2-1	CASSVDSTKQFF	TGTGCCAGCAGCGTGGACAGTACCAAGCAGTTCTTC
NA	TRBV6-5	TRBJ2-7	CASSYSGQTYEQYF	TGTGCCAGCAGTTACTCGGGACAAACCTACGAGCAGTACTTC
TRBD1	TRBV7-9	TRBJ2-7	CASSSTGGKILHEQYF	TGTGCCAGCAGCTCGACAGGGGGGAAAATTCTGCACGAGCAGTACTTC
NA	TRBV13	TRBJ1-2	CASSLASYGYTF	TGTGCCAGCAGCTTAGCCAGCTATGGCTACACCTTC
TRBD1	TRBV30	TRBJ2-1	CAWSEDRGFYNEQFF	TGTGCCTGGAGTGAGGACAGGGGGTTTTACAATGAGCAGTTCTTC
TRBD1	TRBV19	TRBJ2-1	CASSMTGTGSNEQFF	TGTGCCAGTAGTATGACCGGGACAGGGAGCAATGAGCAGTTCTTC
TRBD1	TRBV12-5	TRBJ2-2	CASGFFTGVNTGELFF	TGTGCTAGTGGTTTCTTCACAGGGGTGAACACCGGGGAGCTGTTTTTT
NA	TRBV10-2	TRBJ2-1	CASSLRAEAYNEQFF	TGCGCCAGCAGTCTGCGAGCGGAGGCCTACAATGAGCAGTTCTTC
TRBD1	TRBV27	TRBJ1-3	CASSLSTGTHSGNTIYF	TGTGCCAGCAGTTTATCGACAGGGACACACTCTGGAAACACCATATATTTT
TRBD1	TRBV5-1	TRBJ1-5	CASSLGGTGQNQPQHF	TGCGCCAGCAGCTTGGGAGGGACAGGGCAAAATCAGCCCCAGCATTTT
NA	TRBV7-2	TRBJ1-1	CASSLVWPEAFF	TGTGCCAGCAGCTTAGTTTGGCCTGAAGCTTTCTTT
NA	TRBV29-1	TRBJ1-1	CSVEAGQGNTEAFF	TGCAGCGTTGAAGCTGGCCAGGGGAACACTGAAGCTTTCTTT
NA	TRBV6-5	TRBJ2-1	CASSYSSTGSEEQFF	TGTGCCAGCAGTTACAGTTCTACAGGCTCTGAGGAGCAGTTCTTC
TRBD2	TRBV30	TRBJ2-1	CAWSSGSGYNEQFF	TGTGCCTGGAGTAGCGGGAGCGGCTACAATGAGCAGTTCTTC
TRBD2	TRBV11-3	TRBJ2-1	CASSLETGGRASEQFF	TGTGCCAGCAGCTTAGAAACGGGCGGGAGGGCCTCTGAGCAGTTCTTC
NA	TRBV4-1	TRBJ1-2	CASSQDIWGANYGYTF	TGCGCCAGCAGCCAAGATATTTGGGGAGCTAACTATGGCTACACCTTC
NA	TRBV19	TRBJ2-7	CASAGSTYEQYF	TGTGCCAGCGCAGGATCGACCTACGAGCAGTACTTC